The present T cell receptor (beta chain) was sequenced within a study of CD8 T cells in ankylosing spondylitis. About this clonotype itself: Its antigen is unknown.

Study conclusions and caveats: What seemed typical of ankylosing spondylitis blood was a TCR beta motif built from eight highly homologous variants. CD8+ disease-linked clones were present at relatively low frequencies in blood.

It was by quantitative 5'-RACE with molecular barcodes that TCR beta libraries were made. TCRdb called the 5' RACE reads again in MiXCR, with one record for every CDR3 protein. The table includes roughly 700,000 distinct CDR3 sequences, around 20% detected once. The V end was cut by 6 bases, the J end by 6 bases, with 17 bases between. Per the germline V gene, CDR1 is SNHLY and CDR2 is FYNNEI. The CDR3 runs to 14 residues. This TCR was recovered from a male donor with ankylosing spondylitis. This chain joins TRBV2 and TRBJ1-1; the D gene is possibly TRBD1 (6 bases). The sample consisted of blood, either unsorted or a sorted T cell fraction (not recorded which). The CDR3 bases are TGTGCCAGCAGAGGGGGTAGGGGGATGCCTGAAGCTTTCTTT. As protein: CASRGGRGMPEAFF.